This entry lists 9 T cell receptor beta chains sequenced from one sample in a study of blood T cells in healthy people across ages. Primers used in a second PCR of roughly 7 to 11 cycles were a sample-barcoded 5' primer and a J-beta primer mix. TCRdb re-called the 5' RACE reads with MiXCR, one entry per CDR3 protein. The sample records approximately 900,000 distinct CDR3 sequences, approximately 32% being singletons. This same sample was also taken into another study, of T cells of mothers and their children.

The sample consisted of blood. Every receptor here comes from a woman aged 40 to 55 in good health.

This clonotype was found many times. The rearrangement joins TRBV7-3 to TRBJ2-1; TRBD2 matches 12 bases. With 10 bases clipped from V and 4 bases from J, the junction kept 5 bases outside the gene matches. Looked up from germline, CDR1 is SGHTA and CDR2 is FQGTGA. There are 14 residues in the CDR3. CDR3: CANPLAGGYNEQFF. DNA of the CDR3: TGTGCCAATCCACTAGCGGGGGGATACAATGAGCAGTTCTTC.

The chain employs TRBV7-2 and TRBJ1-5; no clear D. The CDR3 is 15 amino acids. V was trimmed by 1 base and J by 4 bases, leaving 11 bases between them. The germline CDR1 and CDR2 sequences are SGHTA and FQGNSA. The CDR3 DNA follows: TGTGCCAGCAGCTTAGGTGCGTGGGCGAATCAGCCCCAGCATTTT. Its protein product is CASSLGAWANQPQHF.

The V call is TRBV4-1, the J call TRBJ2-7; 11 nucleotides agree with TRBD1. The CDR3 extends over 15 amino acids. Germline V gene sequence: CDR1 MGHRA, CDR2 YSYEKL. Losses at the gene ends were 2 bases for V and 3 bases for J; bases not matched to a gene: 3. The CDR3 here is CASSQLGQGVYEQYF. CDR3 coding DNA: TGCGCCAGCAGCCAACTGGGACAGGGGGTCTACGAGCAGTACTTC.

In this sample, this clonotype turned up many times. The chain has TRBV6-2 or TRBV6-3 and TRBJ1-1, with D possibly TRBD1 on 6 matching bases. The V and J ends lost 7 bases and 4 bases respectively, with 13 bases between them. CDR3 length equals 13 residues. Germline V gives CDR1 MNHEY, CDR2 SVGEGT. The CDR3 protein is CASNLQGSTEAFF. In nucleotides, the CDR3 is TGTGCCAGCAACCTACAGGGAAGCACTGAAGCTTTCTTT.

The chain is built from TRBV11-1 and TRBJ2-2; tentatively, D is TRBD1 (5 bases). Germline lookup yields CDR1 SGHAT and CDR2 FQDESV (reference sequence). Between the trimmed V and J ends, which lost 3 bases and 7 bases, there was a span of 12 bases. This CDR3 has 14 amino acids. The CDR3 region is CASSLGPLVGELFF. The CDR3 coding sequence is TGTGCCAGCAGCTTGGGGCCACTGGTCGGGGAGCTGTTTTTT.

This clonotype was detected many times. A much more abundant neighbour one base away suggests this may be a read error. CDR3 in DNA: TGTGCCAGCAGTAAGGGAGAGACCCAGTACTTC. Its protein product is CASSKGETQYF. The chain couples TRBV2 to TRBJ2-5; D uncertain. From germline, CDR1 is SNHLY and CDR2 FYNNEI. Trimming took off 5 bases at V and 4 bases at J, with 5 bases between the two ends. The CDR3 spans 11 residues.

The V gene is TRBV19, the J gene TRBJ2-1, with D tentatively TRBD1 or TRBD2 (5 bases each). The V end lost 5 bases, the J end lost 4 bases, and 9 bases lay between the germline ends. The CDR3 is 13 amino acids. Per the germline V gene, CDR1 is LNHDA and CDR2 is SQIVND (reference sequence). For the CDR3, the DNA is TGTGCCAGTAGTTGGGGGAAATACAATGAGCAGTTCTTC. Amino acid sequence: CASSWGKYNEQFF.

On this clonotype itself: A much larger clone differs by one base, so this may be a read error. The J gene is TRBJ2-5, the V gene TRBV20-1; TRBD1 agrees at 8 bases. The last part of the DNA fits TRBJ2-7 better; the J call may be wrong. The V gene's germline CDR1 is DFQATT and CDR2 SNEGSKA (reference sequence). The CDR3 has 13 amino acids. CDR3 sequence reads: CSARGTGLNEQYF. CDR3 nucleotides: TGCAGTGCTAGAGGGACAGGGCTGAACGAGCAGTACTTC.

About this clonotype: This may be a read error, as it is one base from a much larger clone. The chain is built from TRBV5-1 and TRBJ2-7; 8 bases agree with TRBD1. The CDR3 runs to 12 residues. Germline CDR1 is SGHRS and CDR2 is YFSETQ. Here the CDR3 reads CTSSEQGVEQYF. The CDR3 DNA reads as TGCACCAGTTCTGAACAGGGGGTCGAGCAGTACTTC. The full variable domain, in which reference TRBV5-1 and TRBJ2-7 provide the parts outside the CDR3, is KAGVTQTPRYLIKTRGQQVTLSCSPISGHRSVSWYQQTPGQGLQFLFEYFSETQRNKGNFPGRFSGRQFSNSRSEMNVSTLELGDSALYLCTSSEQGVEQYFGPGTRLTVT.